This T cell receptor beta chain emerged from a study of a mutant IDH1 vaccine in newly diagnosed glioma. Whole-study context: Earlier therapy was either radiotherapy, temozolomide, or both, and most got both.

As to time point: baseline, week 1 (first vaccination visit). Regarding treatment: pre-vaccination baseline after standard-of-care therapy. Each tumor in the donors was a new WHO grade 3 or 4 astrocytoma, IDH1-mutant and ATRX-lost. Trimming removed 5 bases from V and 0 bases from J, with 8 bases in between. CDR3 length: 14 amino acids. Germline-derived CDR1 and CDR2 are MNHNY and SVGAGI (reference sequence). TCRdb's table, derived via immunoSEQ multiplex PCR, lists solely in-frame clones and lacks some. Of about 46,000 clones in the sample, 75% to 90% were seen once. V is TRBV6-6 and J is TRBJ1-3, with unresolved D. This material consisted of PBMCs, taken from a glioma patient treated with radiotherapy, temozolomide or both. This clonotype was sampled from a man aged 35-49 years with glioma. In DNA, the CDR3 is TGTGCCAGCAGTCAGGACCGCTCTGGAAACACCATATATTTT. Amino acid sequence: CASSQDRSGNTIYF.